Listed below are T cell receptor beta chains from one sample, sequenced in a study of spatial heterogeneity in lung cancer. TCRdb re-analysed the 5' RACE reads in MiXCR, keeping a single row per CDR3 protein. This table has approximately 93,000 distinct CDR3 sequences, just under 20% appearing once. The input for sequencing was PBMCs, taken at follow-up. The origin of the receptors is a male donor with early-stage non-small cell lung cancer. The CDR3 runs from the conserved cysteine through the conserved F or W. The order of the fields is V gene, clone size, D gene, J gene, CDR3 protein, CDR3 DNA. A D gene is named only where the DNA matches it firmly. Part of the rows lack a size; the others show once, few, many or a class for expanded clones.

>TRBV3-1|.|.|TRBJ1-3
CASSPPRGLSGNTIYF
TGTGCCAGCAGCCCACCTCGAGGCTTATCTGGAAACACCATATATTTT
>TRBV20-1|few|TRBD2|TRBJ2-7
CSARDFSGTSGRNNYEQYF
TGCAGTGCTAGAGATTTTTCCGGGACTAGCGGGAGGAACAACTACGAGCAGTACTTC
>TRBV20-1|.|.|TRBJ1-1
CSAPRRSTEAFF
TGCAGTGCCCCACGACGGAGCACTGAAGCTTTCTTT
>TRBV18|.|.|TRBJ1-3
CASSPDEGNTIYF
TGTGCCAGCTCACCGGACGAAGGAAACACCATATATTTT
>TRBV3-1|.|.|TRBJ2-1
CASSPQGGVLHEQFF
TGTGCCAGCAGCCCGCAGGGGGGTGTTTTGCATGAGCAGTTCTTC
>TRBV24-1|.|.|TRBJ1-2
CATQPDTGDGYTF
TGTGCCACCCAACCGGACACCGGTGATGGCTACACCTTC
>TRBV6-2/TRBV6-3|few|TRBD2|TRBJ2-2
CASKGLAGAGTGELFF
TGTGCCAGCAAGGGACTAGCGGGGGCTGGGACCGGGGAGCTGTTTTTT
>TRBV7-9|few|.|TRBJ2-1
CASSFQGDSYNEQFF
TGTGCCAGCAGCTTTCAGGGAGATTCCTACAATGAGCAGTTCTTC
>TRBV6-2/TRBV6-3|many|TRBD2|TRBJ2-7
CASSYRLSGGDSYEQYF
TGTGCCAGCAGTTACCGTTTGTCGGGAGGCGATTCCTACGAGCAGTACTTC
>TRBV10-3|few|TRBD1|TRBJ2-3
CAISLRSRGQPQGDTQYF
TGTGCCATCAGCCTCCGGTCGAGGGGGCAGCCACAAGGAGATACGCAGTATTTT
>TRBV7-2|.|.|TRBJ1-4
CASSPDWDGEKLFF
TGTGCCAGCAGCCCGGATTGGGACGGGGAAAAACTGTTTTTT
>TRBV6-1|.|.|TRBJ1-5
CASRIRQDNQPQHF
TGTGCCAGCAGAATAAGACAGGACAATCAGCCCCAGCATTTT
>TRBV20-1|.|.|TRBJ1-2
CSARGRQAENYGYTF
TGCAGTGCTAGAGGCCGACAGGCCGAGAACTATGGCTACACCTTC
>TRBV3-1|.|TRBD2|TRBJ2-3
CASSLGLAGVRDTQYF
TGTGCCAGCAGCCTGGGACTAGCGGGAGTGAGGGATACGCAGTATTTT
>TRBV6-6|few|TRBD1|TRBJ2-2
CASSYSAGGANTGELFF
TGTGCCAGCAGTTACTCTGCAGGGGGCGCGAACACCGGGGAGCTGTTTTTT
>TRBV7-8|few|TRBD1|TRBJ1-2
CASSPDRDNYGYTF
TGTGCCAGCAGCCCTGACAGGGATAACTATGGCTACACCTTC
>TRBV3-1|few|.|TRBJ1-2
CASSQGQGGYGYTF
TGTGCCAGCAGCCAAGGTCAGGGAGGCTATGGCTACACCTTC
>TRBV11-2|.|.|TRBJ1-2
CASSQLDSRYGYTF
TGTGCCAGCAGCCAACTGGACTCTCGCTATGGCTACACCTTC
>TRBV7-2|.|.|TRBJ1-1
CASSLAFAPGMNTEAFF
TGTGCCAGCAGCTTAGCGTTTGCCCCTGGGATGAACACTGAAGCTTTCTTT
>TRBV20-1|.|TRBD2|TRBJ2-1
CSATSGRANPYNEQFF
TGCAGTGCTACTAGCGGGAGGGCCAATCCCTACAATGAGCAGTTCTTC
>TRBV7-9|.|.|TRBJ1-4
CASSRPEQGSNEKLFF
TGTGCCAGCAGCCGACCCGAACAGGGAAGTAATGAAAAACTGTTTTTT
>TRBV7-2|few|.|TRBJ1-6
CASSLVGAAVNSPLHF
TGTGCCAGCAGCTTAGTTGGGGCGGCGGTTAATTCACCCCTCCACTTT
>TRBV7-9|.|.|TRBJ2-5
CASSLGGGGETQYF
TGTGCCAGCAGCTTAGGAGGGGGTGGAGAGACCCAGTACTTC
>TRBV6-2/TRBV6-3|few|.|TRBJ2-2
CASSRTGELFF
TGTGCCAGCAGCCGAACCGGGGAGCTGTTTTTT
>TRBV7-2|few|TRBD1|TRBJ2-1
CASSFDRVTYNEQFF
TGTGCCAGCAGCTTTGACAGGGTCACCTACAATGAGCAGTTCTTC
>TRBV3-1|.|TRBD2|TRBJ2-3
CASSGLAGSDTQYF
TGTGCCAGCAGCGGACTAGCGGGATCAGATACGCAGTATTTT
>TRBV29-1|few|.|TRBJ1-1
CSVEGWQGRVTEAFF
TGCAGCGTTGAGGGCTGGCAGGGGCGGGTGACTGAAGCTTTCTTT
>TRBV7-2|.|.|TRBJ2-2
CASSRSRDTGELFF
TGTGCCAGCAGTCGGAGCCGGGACACCGGGGAGCTGTTTTTT
>TRBV20-1|.|.|TRBJ1-2
CSARMVGLGRGYTF
TGCAGTGCTAGAATGGTAGGCCTGGGCCGGGGCTACACCTTC
>TRBV7-2|.|.|TRBJ1-1
CASSSQTITTEAFF
TGTGCCAGCAGCTCCCAGACCATAACAACTGAAGCTTTCTTT
>TRBV12-5|.|.|TRBJ2-1
CASGSPGRVYNEQFF
TGTGCTAGTGGTTCCCCCGGCCGGGTCTACAATGAGCAGTTCTTC
>TRBV19|.|TRBD2|TRBJ2-2
CASSRGLAGVQNTGELFF
TGTGCCAGTAGCCGGGGACTAGCGGGAGTACAGAACACCGGGGAGCTGTTTTTT
>TRBV12-3/TRBV12-4|many|.|TRBJ2-7
CASSYSDLKDEQYF
TGTGCCAGCAGTTACTCGGATTTGAAGGACGAGCAGTACTTC
>TRBV7-2|.|.|TRBJ2-3
CASSLGTAIPDTQYF
TGTGCCAGCAGCTTAGGGACAGCCATCCCAGATACGCAGTATTTT
>TRBV20-1|many|TRBD2|TRBJ2-1
CSAGPREGEQFF
TGCAGTGCTGGGCCCCGGGAGGGAGAGCAGTTCTTC
>TRBV7-2|few|.|TRBJ2-5
CASSLSSVQETQYF
TGTGCCAGCAGCTTAAGTAGCGTACAAGAGACCCAGTACTTC
>TRBV7-8|few|TRBD1|TRBJ2-1
CASSLGRPGQGNNEQFF
TGTGCCAGCAGCTTGGGTCGTCCCGGACAGGGAAACAATGAGCAGTTCTTC
>TRBV7-8|few|TRBD1|TRBJ1-1
CASSSGQGARGAFF
TGTGCCAGCAGCTCCGGCCAGGGGGCTCGGGGAGCTTTCTTT
>TRBV4-1|few|.|TRBJ2-5
CASSRGSGDQETQYF
TGCGCCAGCAGCCGGGGGAGTGGAGACCAAGAGACCCAGTACTTC
>TRBV19|.|TRBD2|TRBJ2-2
CASRTGSSGAGELFF
TGTGCCAGCCGGACGGGGAGTAGCGGGGCCGGGGAGCTGTTTTTT
>TRBV6-1|.|.|TRBJ1-2
CASSEPRADYGYTF
TGTGCCAGCAGTGAACCCAGGGCGGACTATGGCTACACCTTC
>TRBV6-1|.|TRBD1|TRBJ1-2
CASSKITQQGYDGYTF
TGTGCCAGCAGTAAAATTACCCAACAGGGGTACGATGGCTACACCTTC
>TRBV12-3/TRBV12-4|few|TRBD2|TRBJ2-5
CASSSGRASLETQYF
TGTGCCAGCAGTAGCGGGAGGGCCTCGCTGGAGACCCAGTACTTC
>TRBV7-2|.|.|TRBJ1-1
CASSSRPRTTEAFF
TGTGCCAGCAGCTCCCGACCCAGAACGACTGAAGCTTTCTTT
>TRBV24-1|.|TRBD2|TRBJ2-1
CATSDLTGTSGRYEQFF
TGTGCCACCAGTGATTTAACCGGGACTAGCGGGAGGTATGAGCAGTTCTTC
>TRBV24-1|few|.|TRBJ2-5
CATSDTLLEETQYF
TGTGCCACCAGTGATACCCTCCTCGAGGAGACCCAGTACTTC
>TRBV29-1|.|TRBD2|TRBJ2-1
CSVVPTSGRLRPYNEQFF
TGCAGCGTTGTCCCCACTAGCGGGAGGCTTCGGCCATACAATGAGCAGTTCTTC
>TRBV28|few|TRBD2|TRBJ2-7
CASSFELAGGLYEQYF
TGTGCCAGCAGCTTTGAACTAGCGGGAGGTCTCTACGAGCAGTACTTC
>TRBV3-1|few|.|TRBJ2-3
CASSQYDLGSASTDTQYF
TGTGCCAGCAGCCAATACGATCTGGGTTCCGCTAGCACAGATACGCAGTATTTT
>TRBV10-1|many|.|TRBJ1-5
CASSEGGHYSNQPQHF
TGCGCCAGCAGTGAGGGGGGACACTATAGCAATCAGCCCCAGCATTTT
>TRBV7-9|few|.|TRBJ1-4
CASSFQGTNEKLFF
TGTGCCAGCAGCTTTCAGGGGACTAATGAAAAACTGTTTTTT
>TRBV29-1|few|TRBD1|TRBJ2-1
CSARDRGPYNEQFF
TGCAGCGCCCGGGACAGGGGACCCTACAATGAGCAGTTCTTC
>TRBV7-6|.|TRBD1|TRBJ2-1
CASSSGTGGSSYNEQFF
TGTGCCAGCAGCAGCGGGACAGGGGGTAGCTCCTACAATGAGCAGTTCTTC
>TRBV19|.|.|TRBJ2-4
CASSALPGAGNIQYF
TGTGCCAGTAGTGCCCTACCCGGGGCTGGAAACATTCAGTACTTC
>TRBV27|.|TRBD2|TRBJ2-5
CASSFLAEETQYF
TGTGCCAGCAGTTTCCTAGCGGAGGAGACCCAGTACTTC
>TRBV2|many|.|TRBJ2-2
CASSPPTGELFF
TGTGCCAGCAGTCCCCCCACCGGGGAGCTGTTTTTT
>TRBV7-3|once|TRBD2|TRBJ2-1
CASSLTAGEYNEQFF
TGTGCCAGCAGCTTAACAGCGGGAGAATACAATGAGCAGTTCTTC
>TRBV7-8|few|.|TRBJ1-6
CASSPGGRSPLHF
TGTGCCAGCAGCCCCGGGGGTCGTTCACCCCTCCACTTT
>TRBV28|many|TRBD2|TRBJ2-3
CASSQREGTTDTQYF
TGTGCCAGCTCCCAGCGGGAGGGGACGACAGATACGCAGTATTTT